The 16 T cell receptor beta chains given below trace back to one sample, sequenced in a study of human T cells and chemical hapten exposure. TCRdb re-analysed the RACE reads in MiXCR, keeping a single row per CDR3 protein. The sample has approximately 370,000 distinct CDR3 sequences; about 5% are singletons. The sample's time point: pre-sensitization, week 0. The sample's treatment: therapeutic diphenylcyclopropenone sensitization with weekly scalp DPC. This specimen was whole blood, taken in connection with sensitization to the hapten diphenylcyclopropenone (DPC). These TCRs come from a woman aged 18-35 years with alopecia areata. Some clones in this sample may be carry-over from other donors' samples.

The CDR3, as DNA: TGTGCCAGCAGTGAGGGACAGGAGTTACACGAGACCCAGTACTTC. Protein: CASSEGQELHETQYF. The chain employs TRBV2 and TRBJ2-5; 8 nucleotides line up with TRBD1. Unmatched junction bases numbered 8, after V lost 3 bases and J lost 5 bases. CDR1 is SNHLY, CDR2 FYNNEI, per germline. The CDR3 is 15 amino acids.

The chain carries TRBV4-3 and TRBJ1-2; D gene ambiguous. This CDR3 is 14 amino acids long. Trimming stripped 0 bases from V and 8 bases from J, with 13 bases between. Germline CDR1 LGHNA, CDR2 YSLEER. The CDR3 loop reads CASSQEDVRGGYTF. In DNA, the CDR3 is TGCGCCAGCAGCCAAGAGGACGTCAGAGGAGGCTACACCTTC.

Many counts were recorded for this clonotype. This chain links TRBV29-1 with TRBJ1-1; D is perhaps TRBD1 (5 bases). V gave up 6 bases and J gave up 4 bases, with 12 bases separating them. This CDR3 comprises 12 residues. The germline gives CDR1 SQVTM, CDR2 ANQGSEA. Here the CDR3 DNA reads TGCAGCGTCGGACACCTTCGCACTGAAGCTTTCTTT. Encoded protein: CSVGHLRTEAFF.

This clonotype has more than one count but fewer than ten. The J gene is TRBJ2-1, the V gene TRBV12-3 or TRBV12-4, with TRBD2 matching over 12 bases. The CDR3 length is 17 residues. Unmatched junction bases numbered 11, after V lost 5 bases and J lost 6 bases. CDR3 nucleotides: TGTGCCAGCAGTCACCGACTAGCGGGGGTATTGGGCAATGAGCAGTTCTTC. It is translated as CASSHRLAGVLGNEQFF.

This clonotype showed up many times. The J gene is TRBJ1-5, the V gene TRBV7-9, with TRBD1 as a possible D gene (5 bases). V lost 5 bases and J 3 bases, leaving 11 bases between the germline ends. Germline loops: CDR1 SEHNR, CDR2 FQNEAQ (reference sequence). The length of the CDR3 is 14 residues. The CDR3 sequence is CASSEDSYNQPQHF. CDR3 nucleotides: TGTGCCAGCAGCGAAGACAGCTACAATCAGCCCCAGCATTTT.

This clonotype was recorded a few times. The CDR3: CASSLGQINEQFF. DNA for the CDR3: TGTGCCAGCAGTTTGGGACAGATTAATGAGCAGTTCTTC. This chain joins TRBV12-3 or TRBV12-4 and TRBJ2-1, with TRBD1 matching 7 bases. J lost 7 bases, V lost 3 bases, and 3 bases had no gene match. The CDR3 extends over 13 amino acids.

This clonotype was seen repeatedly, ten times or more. The CDR3 protein is CASSPLTSANTGELFF. As DNA, the CDR3 is TGTGCCAGCTCACCTTTGACTAGCGCGAACACCGGGGAGCTGTTTTTT. V and J are TRBV18 and TRBJ2-2; 8 nucleotides align to TRBD2. In germline, CDR1 is KGHSH, CDR2 LQKENI. The CDR3 runs 16 residues. The junction had 3 bases not matched to a gene; V was cut back by 3 bases and J by 0 bases.

Written as DNA, the CDR3 is TGCAGTGCTAGGTGGCAGGGCAGCGAGCAGTACTTC. It yields the protein CSARWQGSEQYF. The chain couples TRBV20-1 to TRBJ2-7; D might be TRBD1 (5 bases). The V gene's germline CDR1 is DFQATT and CDR2 SNEGSKA (reference sequence). The CDR3 loop spans 12 amino acids. V lost 3 bases, J lost 6 bases, and 12 bases lay in between.

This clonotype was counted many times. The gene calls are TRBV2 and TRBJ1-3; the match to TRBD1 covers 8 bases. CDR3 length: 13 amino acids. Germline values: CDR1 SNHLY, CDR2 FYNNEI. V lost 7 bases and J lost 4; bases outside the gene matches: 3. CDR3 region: CASKGTGGNTIYF. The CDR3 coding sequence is TGTGCCAGCAAGGGGACAGGAGGAAACACCATATATTTT.

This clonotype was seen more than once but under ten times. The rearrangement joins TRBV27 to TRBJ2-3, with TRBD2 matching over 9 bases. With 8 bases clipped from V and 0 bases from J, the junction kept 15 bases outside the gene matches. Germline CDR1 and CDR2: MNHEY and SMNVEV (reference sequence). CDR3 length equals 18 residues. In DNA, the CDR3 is TGTGCCAGCGCCCCTTTGGGTAGCGGGGGCACTAGCACAGATACGCAGTATTTT. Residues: CASAPLGSGGTSTDTQYF.

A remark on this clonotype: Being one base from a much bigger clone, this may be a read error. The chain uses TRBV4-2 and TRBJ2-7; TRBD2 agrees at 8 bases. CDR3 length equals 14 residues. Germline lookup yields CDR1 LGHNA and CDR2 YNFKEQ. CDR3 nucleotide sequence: TGTGCCAGCAGCCAAGACGGTAGCGGGGTTGAGCGGTACTTC. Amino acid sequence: CASSQDGSGVERYF.

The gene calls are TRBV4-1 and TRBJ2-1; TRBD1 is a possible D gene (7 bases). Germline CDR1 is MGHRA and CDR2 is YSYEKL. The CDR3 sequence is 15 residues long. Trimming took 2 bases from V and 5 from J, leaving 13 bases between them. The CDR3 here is CASSQRRGADNEQFF. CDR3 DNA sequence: TGCGCCAGCAGCCAACGCAGGGGGGCCGACAATGAGCAGTTCTTC.

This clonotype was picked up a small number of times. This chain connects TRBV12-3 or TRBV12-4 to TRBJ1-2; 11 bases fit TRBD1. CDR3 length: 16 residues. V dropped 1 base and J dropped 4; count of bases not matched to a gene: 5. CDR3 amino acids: CASSLGGGTGGYGYTF. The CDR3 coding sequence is TGTGCCAGCAGTTTAGGAGGCGGGACAGGGGGCTATGGCTACACCTTC.

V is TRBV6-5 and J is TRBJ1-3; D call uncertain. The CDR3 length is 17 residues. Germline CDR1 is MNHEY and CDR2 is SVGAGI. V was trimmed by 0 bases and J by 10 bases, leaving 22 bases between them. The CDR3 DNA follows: TGTGCCAGCAGTTACTCGATTGACGCGGGGAGTTTTAGGACCATATATTTT. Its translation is CASSYSIDAGSFRTIYF.

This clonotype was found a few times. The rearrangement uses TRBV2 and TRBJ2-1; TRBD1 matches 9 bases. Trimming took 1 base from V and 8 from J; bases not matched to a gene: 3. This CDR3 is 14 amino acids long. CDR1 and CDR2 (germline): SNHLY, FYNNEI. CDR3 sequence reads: CASSEEGQGYEQFF. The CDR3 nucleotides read TGTGCCAGCAGTGAAGAGGGACAGGGTTATGAGCAGTTCTTC. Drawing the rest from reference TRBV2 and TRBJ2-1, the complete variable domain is EPEVTQTPSHQVTQMGQEVILRCVPISNHLYFYWYRQILGQKVEFLVSFYNNEISEKSEIFDDQFSVERPDGSNFTLKIRSTKLEDSAMYFCASSEEGQGYEQFFGPGTRLTVL.

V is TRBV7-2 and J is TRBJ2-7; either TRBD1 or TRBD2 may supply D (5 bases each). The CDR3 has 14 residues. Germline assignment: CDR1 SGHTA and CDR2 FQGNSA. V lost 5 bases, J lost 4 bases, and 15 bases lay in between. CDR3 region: CASSRDGTVYEQYF. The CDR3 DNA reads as TGTGCCAGCAGCCGGGACGGAACTGTTTACGAGCAGTACTTC.